The entry that follows covers one TCR beta chain sequence. What it recognizes is unknown. TCRdb processed the 5' RACE reads anew with MiXCR; each CDR3 protein has one entry. The data show more than 1.5 million distinct CDR3 sequences, about 32% seen once. The data were taken from a study of identical twins. The germline V gene has CDR1 MNHEY and CDR2 SMNVEV (reference sequence). The CDR3 is made up of 13 amino acids. Trimming took off 7 bases at V and 2 bases at J, with 10 bases between the two ends. Findings and limits, study-wide: The degree of excess twin sharing was weaker in beta out-of-frame sequences. Memory repertoires lacked the insertion deficit that abundant cord blood beta clonotypes showed.

Specimen: cord blood. The receptor comes from a newborn girl in good health. The chain carries TRBV27 and TRBJ2-3; perhaps TRBD2 as D (6 bases). CDR3 sequence: CASKRTTTDTQYF. The DNA for the CDR3 is TGTGCCAGCAAGAGGACTACCACAGATACGCAGTATTTT.